This T cell receptor beta chain originates from a study of long-term antiretroviral therapy in people with HIV. General study points: The clones with expansion before ART were dominant in the repertoire at all time points. Post-treatment diversity went higher with ART but stayed below transplant donor controls. Narrower CDR3 length ranges marked HIV repertoires relative to controls.

Remarks on this clone: Antigen unknown.

The immunoSEQ assay was v3.0, run at survey level. Using immunoSEQ multiplex PCR, the repertoire was profiled, and TCRdb retains in-frame clones only, with some absent. The data hold about 39,000 clones, with approximately 87% observed a single time. The CDR3 consists of 15 residues. The V gene's germline CDR1 is SGHTA and CDR2 FQGTGA. V was pared by 0 bases and J by 4 bases, with 6 bases of the junction left unmatched. This sequence was found in a woman between 45 and 60 years old with HIV. The V call is TRBV7-3, the J call TRBJ2-7; 7 positions agree with TRBD2. The specimen was unsorted PBMCs, collected 1.2 years after starting antiretroviral therapy. CDR3 amino acids: CASSLTGGSQYEQYF. CDR3 coding DNA: TGTGCCAGCAGCTTAACGGGGGGGAGCCAGTACGAGCAGTACTTC. The variable domain in full, completed from reference TRBV7-3 and TRBJ2-7, reads GAGVSQTPSNKVTEKGKYVELRCDPISGHTALYWYRQSLGQGPEFLIYFQGTGAADDSGLPNDRFFAVRPEGSVSTLKIQRTERGDSAVYLCASSLTGGSQYEQYFGPGTRLTVT.